The source of this T cell receptor (beta chain) is a study of spatial heterogeneity in lung cancer. In the study overall: Raw reads contained each unique TCR and UMI combination more than ten times on average.

MiXCR was run by TCRdb on the 5' RACE reads, yielding one entry per CDR3 protein. The sample has 7,000 or so distinct CDR3 sequences, about 5.4% seen once; the top ten hold 6.5% to 10%. Described time point: sample taken at primary tumor resection. Researchers sequenced whole RNA taken from tumor, nontumor lung or frozen PBMC without sorting. CDR1 and CDR2 from the germline V gene are LGHNA and YNFKEQ. The length of the CDR3 is 15 residues. Regarding this clonotype: A junction boundary mismatches the germline segment, possibly from a read error.

This material consisted of normal lung tissue next to the tumor, taken at surgery. The TCR comes from a female donor with early-stage non-small cell lung cancer. The chain employs TRBV4-2 and TRBJ2-1; TRBD1 matches 9 bases. CDR3 nucleotides: TGTGCCAGCAGCCCCGGGACAGGGATTTACAATGGGCAGTTCTTC. Translation gives CASSPGTGIYNGQFF.